This T cell receptor beta chain was captured by sequencing in a study of shared clonotypes between healthy human individuals (TCRdb year 2020). Regarding the complete study: A couple of women and a few men aged 18 to 49 years were included in the cohort. Libraries were prepared and TCR repertoires were sequenced by different laboratories using diverse techniques, in order to increase sequencing depth and limit assay-specific biases. Blood TCR repertoires of a handful of healthy adults were deeply sequenced to estimate repertoire size and the extent of clonotype sharing between individuals. Between about 0.8 and 9 billion PBMCs per donor were obtained by leukapheresis. For each donor, three plates each were used for CD4 naive and CD4 memory, two plates were used for CD8 naive, and one plate was used for CD8 memory.

According to the germline V gene, CDR1 reads SGHTA and CDR2 reads FQGNSA. CDR3 length: 15 amino acids, cysteine to phenylalanine. Just the 45-base CDR3 DNA is kept, in frame starting at base 1. Clipping removes 5 bases from V and 10 bases from J, with 10 as the unmatched junction base count. On this clone: Its specific antigen is unknown. The record has no base qualities; no much larger clone is one base away.

Healthy HIV-negative adults with no recently reported acute infections or vaccinations were included as donors. Every donor was a Caucasian adult residing in Nashville, Tennessee, USA. CD4+ T cells were enriched through magnetic negative selection, after which naive cells were positively selected on CD45RA and the remaining negative fraction served as the memory subset. Blood was collected by leukapheresis, and PBMCs were isolated by Ficoll-Histopaque density gradient centrifugation and then cryopreserved in liquid nitrogen vapor phase. Analytical flow cytometry was used to check the purity and quantity of each magnetically sorted T cell population. From each sorted fraction, genomic DNA was isolated and quantified by UV absorbance on a Nanodrop 2000c. Study-level results and caveats: Estimated clonotype richness was generally larger for naive than for memory subsets. When a handful of donors were compared, the shared fraction of clonotypes was around 4.6% for naive CD4, less than 4% for naive CD8, 2.3% for memory CD4, and under 0.5% for memory CD8. Even with the large sequencing depth, rarefaction of the sorted-subset datasets indicated that sequencing was incomplete. Compared with non-shared clonotypes, the clonotypes found in all four sorted-subset donors had higher generation probabilities. The small number of donors limited the genetic and exposure-history diversity represented. Pairwise subsampling led to the expectation that sequencing depth would affect the degree of clonotype sharing among donors. Sampling was limited to blood, and TCR repertoires in tissue likely differ from TCR repertoires in blood.

Using the deep immunoSEQ assay, multiplex PCR amplified TCR CDR3 regions from genomic DNA. For each cell subset, the extracted genomic DNA was distributed evenly across all wells of several immunoSEQ 96-well plates, and each plate served as one replicate. For sorted subsets, each replicate PCR was loaded with 200 ng genomic DNA, equivalent to 30,000 to 35,000 T cell genomes. The purified libraries were quantified using a Qubit 3.0 fluorometer, sized with a Bioanalyzer 2100, and then quantified again using the KAPA Library Quantification kit. Every immunoSEQ 96-well plate was sequenced on a dedicated single-read 150-cycle Illumina NextSeq 550 flow cell. For the original study's pipeline: Because the immunoSEQ output held only junctional sequences and lacked quality scores, the filtering could not match the filtering applied to full-length reads. To assign V/J genes and CDR3, sequences were annotated against IMGT germline references using PyIR, a Python wrapper for IgBLAST v1.9. Reads were removed for weak V/J assignments (E-value above 1e-6), missing CDR3, stop codons, out-of-frame junctions, or ambiguous translated residues. A V3J clonotype was defined by an identical inferred V gene, J gene, and CDR3 amino acid sequence. The percentage overlap between two repertoires was calculated by dividing the number of shared unique clonotypes by the size of the smaller repertoire. Richness of each repertoire was evaluated using RTK rarefaction, the Chao1 estimator, and Recon v2.1 estimates of unobserved clonotypes. For all TCRbeta clonotypes obtained by the gDNA method from a handful of donors, generation probabilities were computed with OLGA. TCRdb stores this immuneACCESS table with in-frame sequences only. Part of the clones is absent; in the studies checked, under half of the shortfall reflects unresolved V genes, and no reason is known for the rest. The V and J calls and clone size were taken over from that table, and D and trimming were inferred from the DNA. This sample is represented by just under 350,000 clones; around four fifths of them were singletons. The ten largest account for over 9.5% of the sample.

The chain employs TRBV7-2 and TRBJ2-1, with 11 central nucleotides matching TRBD2. Sequences were obtained from memory CD4+ T cells sorted from blood. Explained via the paper, the cell subset or site label denotes: CD45RA-negative fraction. This sequence was found in a man aged 25-40 years in good health. The CDR3 here reads CASSLGVAGGLEQFF. The nucleotide sequence reads as follows: TGTGCCAGCAGCCTCGGGGTAGCGGGAGGGCTGGAGCAGTTCTTC.